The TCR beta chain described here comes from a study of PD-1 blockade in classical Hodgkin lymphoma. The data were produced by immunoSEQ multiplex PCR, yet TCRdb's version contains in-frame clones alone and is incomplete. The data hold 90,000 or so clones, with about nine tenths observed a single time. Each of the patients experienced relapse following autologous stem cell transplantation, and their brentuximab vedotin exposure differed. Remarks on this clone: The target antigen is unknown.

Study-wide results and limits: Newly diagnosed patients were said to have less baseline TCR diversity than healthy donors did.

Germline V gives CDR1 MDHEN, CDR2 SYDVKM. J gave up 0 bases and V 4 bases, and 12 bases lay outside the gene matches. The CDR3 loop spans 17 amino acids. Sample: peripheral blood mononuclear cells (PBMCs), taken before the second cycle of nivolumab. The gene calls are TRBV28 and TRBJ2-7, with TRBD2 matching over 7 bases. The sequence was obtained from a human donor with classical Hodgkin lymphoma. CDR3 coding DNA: TGTGCCAGCAGTTCATGGGTCTTTAGCGGGTTCTCCTACGAGCAGTACTTC. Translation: CASSSWVFSGFSYEQYF. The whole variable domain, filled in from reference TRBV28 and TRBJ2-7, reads DVKVTQSSRYLVKRTGEKVFLECVQDMDHENMFWYRQDPGLGLRLIYFSYDVKMKEKGDIPEGYSVSREKKERFSLILESASTNQTSMYLCASSSWVFSGFSYEQYFGPGTRLTVT.